This TCR beta chain was captured in a study of somatic mutations in cytotoxic T cells in rheumatoid arthritis. About the research overall: Flow-sorting brought some V beta antibody-stained T-cell populations to nearly 100% purity, V beta1+ cells sequenced for TCRB among them.

Data came from immunoSEQ multiplex PCR; TCRdb stores just in-frame clones and leaves some out. Of roughly 17,000 clones in the sample, around 85% were seen once. J gave up 2 bases and V 6 bases, and 6 bases lay outside the gene matches. The CDR3 length is 14 residues. The germline CDR1 and CDR2 sequences are MNHEY and SVGAGI. Comments on this clone: The antigen is unknown.

Findings of the study overall: Age-matched healthy controls and rheumatoid arthritis patients had CD8+ T-cell clonality that did not differ significantly.

Flow cytometry was used to check the purity of CD4+ and CD8+ cells, which had been isolated by positive magnetic bead selection. The source material was CD8+ T cells sorted from blood. V and J are TRBV6-5 and TRBJ2-7; 8 nucleotides match TRBD1. The TCR sequence derives from a woman aged 40 to 50 with rheumatoid arthritis. The CDR3 nucleotides read TGTGCCAGCAGCCACGGACAGGGAACCTACGAGCAGTACTTC. This codes for CASSHGQGTYEQYF.